The present entry profiles one TCR beta chain with its context. This clonotype has just a few counts. Its antigen is currently not known. Nothing much larger sits one base from this clone, and base qualities are not available. These data are taken from a study of vaccination and CD4 T cells after COVID-19 (dated by TCRdb to the early 2020s). As for the study more broadly: Convalescent patients had a positive SARS-CoV-2 result on nasal swab PCR, and of these patients, fewer than ten had mild disease and one had severe disease. The convalescent cohort included six males and four females, with two Hispanic individuals, seven Caucasians, two Asians and one multiracial person. Each participant got two doses of either the Pfizer-BioNTech BNT162b2 vaccine (n=8) or the Moderna mRNA-1273 vaccine (n=2). Post-COVID blood samples from convalescent patients were collected a median of around 110 days after diagnosis, with a range of 35 to 161 days. The time from the second vaccine dose to post-vaccine blood sampling had a median of roughly 70 days and ranged from roughly 13 to 241 days. Overlapping spike peptide pools from SARS-CoV-2 and from the common cold coronaviruses HCoV-NL63, HCoV-OC43 and HCoV-229E were used as culture stimuli. As controls, cultures received a CEFX viral epitope pool (the positive control), an HIV-1 Nef peptide pool (the negative control), or no peptide at all. In about 11 COVID-19 convalescent patients and a handful of infection-naive healthy vaccine recipients, the spike-specific CD4+ TCR repertoire before mRNA vaccination was compared with the repertoire after mRNA vaccination. Study-wide findings and limitations: Relatively few convalescent patients were included in the study, and early timepoints after natural infection were not analyzed. Although the median number of SARS-CoV-2-reactive clonotypes went up from approximately 20 after infection to approximately 40 after vaccination, the increase was not significant. Nearly all vaccine-specific clones in convalescent patients (304 of 307) were mono-reactive for SARS-CoV-2 spike rather than cross-reactive with common cold coronaviruses. In convalescent patients, a median around 90% of post-vaccine SARS-CoV-2-reactive clones were detected only after vaccination, and vaccine-specific priming was suggested by this finding.

The sample's treatment or condition label, in plain terms: roughly 11-day PBMC culture with coronavirus spike peptide pools or control peptides (ViraFEST assay). The ViraFEST assay was used in the study, in which antigen-specific T cells were expanded with peptide pools and expanded clonotypes were subsequently identified by TCR sequencing. The convalescent patients' positive SARS-CoV-2 PCR tests fell between March and December 2020, which was before the Alpha, Beta and Delta variants emerged in the United States. PBMCs were cultured at about 2 million per well in IMDM supplemented with 5% human AB serum and roughly 10 IU/ml IL-2, with approximately 11 ug/ml peptide pools added. Half of the culture medium was replaced with fresh IL-2-containing medium on days 3 and 7. After more than 8 days of culture, CD4+ T cells were isolated by negative selection using the EasySep CD4+ T cell isolation kit. Ficoll-Paque Plus gradient centrifugation was used to isolate PBMCs from whole blood, and the isolated PBMCs were then either used fresh or cryopreserved at -140C. Culture conditions were generally each tested in triplicate wells.

In the germline V gene (reference sequence), CDR1 corresponds to DFQATT and CDR2 to SNEGSKA. The germline V end is reduced by 7 bases and the J end by 4 bases; junction bases left unmatched: 7. The CDR3 sequence holds 13 residues, the cysteine and phenylalanine included. The DNA shown is the 39-base CDR3, in frame from base 1. The library was made by PCR. DNA from cultured CD4+ T cells was subjected to TCR sequencing with the Oncomine TCR Beta short-read assay at the Johns Hopkins FTIC core. Genomic DNA was extracted from the cultured CD4+ T cells with the QIAamp micro DNA kit. Oncomine TCR Beta libraries made from cultured CD4+ T cells were pooled using unique dual indexes and sequenced on an Illumina iSeq 100. The authors' analysis ran thus. Non-productive sequences were removed, and CDR3s not starting with C, not ending with F or W, or shorter than 7 amino acids were discarded. The MANAFEST web application identified antigen-specific clonotypes by comparing peptide-stimulated wells against reference wells and other culture wells. For a clone to be called positive, the clone needed an FDR below 0.05, an odds ratio above 5, and a productive frequency above 0.1% in at least two of three replicate wells. Cross-reactive clonotypes were defined as significantly expanded in both SARS-CoV-2 spike wells and at least one common cold coronavirus spike condition. Using R version 3.6.1, CDR3 homology was evaluated through Levenshtein distances (stringdist) along with unrooted phylogenetic trees (ape). Through fastp at Q25 and MiXCR, TCRdb rebuilt clones from the public reads, retaining in-frame beta chains. For every CDR3 protein sequence, its rows merge into one entry that carries the most common genes and DNA. For this entry, the V and J calls and clone size follow TCRdb and not the study's own pipeline. The sample contains 16,000 or so distinct CDR3 sequences, approximately 50% of them found a single time. The ten largest make up around 3.4% of the sample.

Material: CD4+ T cells from blood, cultured in vitro, obtained before SARS-CoV-2 vaccination. This receptor was identified in a human donor who had recovered from COVID-19. This chain joins TRBV20-1 to TRBJ2-1; 7 central bases correspond to TRBD2. For the CDR3, the sequence is CSELASGYNEQFF. The DNA sequence is given as TGCAGTGAGTTAGCTAGCGGTTACAATGAGCAGTTCTTC.